These 14 T cell receptor beta chains were sequenced from one sample in a study of blood T cell repertoires in COVID-19 (dated by TCRdb to 2018 to 2021). Library creation used the immunoSEQ multiplex PCR assay. Entries here come from immuneACCESS through TCRdb and include only in-frame sequences with V and J called. Some clones fail to appear in such tables; in the studies checked, an unresolved V gene covers under half of the shortfall, and the cause of the remainder is unknown. Across this sample there are some 330,000 clones, with about 92% seen only once. Less than 20% of the sample rests with the top ten. Sequencing was performed on PBMCs or T cells enriched from blood (not recorded which). These TCRs come from a woman in her 30s who had recovered from COVID-19.

The chain links TRBV9 to TRBJ1-5, with D maybe TRBD1 (6 bases). The V and J ends lost 0 bases and 7 bases respectively, with 14 bases between them. The CDR3 sequence is 15 residues long. Germline CDR1 is SGDLS and CDR2 is YYNGEE. CDR3 sequence (DNA): TGTGCCAGCAGCGTAGGAACAGGGAAGGGCCAGCCCCAGCATTTT. This translates into CASSVGTGKGQPQHF.

The rearrangement uses TRBV28 and TRBJ1-5, with TRBD1 identical over 12 bases. Looked up from germline, CDR1 is MDHEN and CDR2 is SYDVKM. With 6 bases clipped from V and 5 bases from J, the junction kept 5 bases outside the gene matches. There are 15 residues in the CDR3. This CDR3 is CASRSGQGADQPQHF. CDR3 coding DNA: TGTGCCAGCAGGTCGGGACAGGGGGCGGATCAGCCCCAGCATTTT.

The chain has TRBV6-6 and TRBJ2-1, with TRBD1 identical over 10 bases. CDR3 length: 16 amino acids. Germline assignment: CDR1 MNHNY and CDR2 SVGAGI (reference sequence). The V gene end was trimmed by 5 bases and the J gene end by 10 bases; junction bases not matched to a gene: 14. CDR3: CASSRRSGTGVGEQFF. The DNA for the CDR3 is TGTGCCAGCAGTCGCCGGTCCGGGACAGGGGTGGGCGAGCAGTTCTTC.

The chain joins TRBV6-5 to TRBJ2-1; the match to TRBD1 covers 9 bases. Germline CDR1 reads MNHEY; CDR2 reads SVGAGI. The CDR3 length is 14 residues. V was pared by 0 bases and J by 8 bases, with 2 bases of the junction left unmatched. The DNA of the CDR3 is TGTGCCAGCAGTTACTCGGGACAGGGCGATGAGCAGTTCTTC. Protein sequence: CASSYSGQGDEQFF.

V gene TRBV20-1 combines with J gene TRBJ1-2; D is perhaps TRBD1 (5 bases). V was pared by 3 bases and J by 4 bases, with 15 bases between. CDR1 is DFQATT and CDR2 is SNEGSKA in the germline V gene (reference sequence). This CDR3 has 14 amino acids. The CDR3 sequence: CSASRQPDSYGYTF. The DNA for the CDR3 is TGCAGTGCTAGTAGACAGCCTGACTCCTATGGCTACACCTTC.

The V call is TRBV5-1, the J call TRBJ2-5, with TRBD1 matching 8 bases. Germline-derived CDR1 and CDR2 are SGHRS and YFSETQ. V trimming: 3 bases; J trimming: 4 bases; junction bases outside the gene matches: 5. CDR3 length equals 14 residues. In nucleotides, the CDR3 is TGCGCCAGCAGCTCGGGACAGGAGCGAGAGACCCAGTACTTC. It is translated as CASSSGQERETQYF.

The chain joins TRBV4-1 to TRBJ2-7; D is perhaps TRBD1 (6 bases). The CDR3 sequence is 15 residues long. V lost 0 bases and J 3 bases, leaving 12 bases between the germline ends. Germline V CDR1 and CDR2: MGHRA, YSYEKL. The CDR3 loop reads CASSQDPGDIYEQYF. Here the CDR3 DNA reads TGCGCCAGCAGCCAAGACCCAGGGGACATCTACGAGCAGTACTTC.

This clone appeared a single time. The sample holds other DNA sequences that translate to the same CDR3. The rearrangement uses TRBV18 and TRBJ2-3; possible D gene TRBD2, 6 bases. The ends were cut back, 2 bases at V and 1 base at J, with 10 bases in the middle. The CDR3 spans 15 residues. Germline V gene sequence: CDR1 KGHSH, CDR2 LQKENI. The CDR3 loop is CASSPRERGTDTQYF. The CDR3 nucleotides are TGTGCCAGCTCACCAAGAGAGCGGGGCACAGATACGCAGTATTTT.

The CDR3 reads CASSSRTSGASEQFF. CDR3 coding DNA: TGTGCCAGCAGCTCCCGGACTAGCGGGGCGTCTGAGCAGTTCTTC. V gene TRBV11-2 combines with J gene TRBJ2-1, with 12 bases aligning to TRBD2. Per the germline V gene, CDR1 is SGHAT and CDR2 is FQNNGV. The CDR3 contains 15 residues. J lost 9 bases, V lost 4 bases, and 7 bases had no gene match.

This clone was seen only once. This chain joins TRBV19 and TRBJ1-1; the D is unclear. The germline gives CDR1 LNHDA, CDR2 SQIVND (reference sequence). The CDR3 sequence is 14 residues long. Trimming removed 11 bases from V and 5 bases from J, with 21 bases in between. CDR3: CAVSSGVSRTEAFF. In nucleotides, the CDR3 is TGTGCCGTCTCCTCGGGAGTCTCGAGGACTGAAGCTTTCTTT.

The CDR3 DNA sequence: TGTGCCAGCAGCCACCGAGAGGGAAACACTGAAGCTTTCTTT. It translates to CASSHREGNTEAFF. The chain has TRBV4-2 and TRBJ1-1; no reliable D call. The CDR3 has 14 amino acids. V lost 3 bases to trimming and J lost 2 bases, with 10 bases between them. Germline V gene data show CDR1 as LGHNA and CDR2 as YNFKEQ.

The chain uses TRBV9 and TRBJ1-4; no reliable D call. V lost 4 bases and J 0 bases, leaving 10 bases between the germline ends. Per the germline V gene, CDR1 is SGDLS and CDR2 is YYNGEE. CDR3 length equals 15 residues. CDR3 nucleotides: TGTGCCAGCAGCCCCGGAGGAGCAACTAATGAAAAACTGTTTTTT. Residues: CASSPGGATNEKLFF.

Only one count was recorded for this clone. The chain uses TRBV28 and TRBJ1-3; weak D call: TRBD1 (6 bases). The ends were cut back, 6 bases at V and 3 bases at J, with 18 bases in the middle. CDR3 length equals 16 residues. Per germline, CDR1 MDHEN and CDR2 SYDVKM. The CDR3 region is CASRLAGGADGNTIYF. In DNA, the CDR3 is TGTGCCAGCAGATTAGCGGGGGGCGCCGATGGAAACACCATATATTTT.

The chain links TRBV7-9 to TRBJ2-7; D call uncertain. Germline loops: CDR1 SEHNR, CDR2 FQNEAQ (reference sequence). This CDR3 contains 14 residues. Trimming stripped 5 bases from V and 2 bases from J, with 13 bases between. The DNA of the CDR3 is TGTGCCAGCAGCCCAAGCGAAAATCCCTACGAGCAGTACTTC. Translation: CASSPSENPYEQYF. Drawing the rest from reference TRBV7-9 and TRBJ2-7, the complete variable domain is DTGVSQNPRHKITKRGQNVTFRCDPISEHNRLYWYRQTLGQGPEFLTYFQNEAQLEKSRLLSDRFSAERPKGSFSTLEIQRTEQGDSAMYLCASSPSENPYEQYFGPGTRLTVT.